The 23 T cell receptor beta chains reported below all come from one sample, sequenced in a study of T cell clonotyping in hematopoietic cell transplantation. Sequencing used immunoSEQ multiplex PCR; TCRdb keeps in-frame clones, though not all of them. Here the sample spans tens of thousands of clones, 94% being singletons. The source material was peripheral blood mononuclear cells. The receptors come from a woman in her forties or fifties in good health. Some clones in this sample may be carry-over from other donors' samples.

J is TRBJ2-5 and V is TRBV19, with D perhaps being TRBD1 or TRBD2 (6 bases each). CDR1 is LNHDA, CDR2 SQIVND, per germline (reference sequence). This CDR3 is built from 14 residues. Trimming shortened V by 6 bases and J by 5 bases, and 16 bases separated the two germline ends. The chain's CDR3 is CASSGGSLRETQYF. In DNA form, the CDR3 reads TGTGCCAGTAGCGGGGGCTCGTTGAGGGAGACCCAGTACTTC. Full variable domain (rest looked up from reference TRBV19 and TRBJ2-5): DGGITQSPKYLFRKEGQNVTLSCEQNLNHDAMYWYRQDPGQGLRLIYYSQIVNDFQKGDIAEGYSVSREKKESFPLTVTSAQKNPTAFYLCASSGGSLRETQYFGPGTRLLVL.

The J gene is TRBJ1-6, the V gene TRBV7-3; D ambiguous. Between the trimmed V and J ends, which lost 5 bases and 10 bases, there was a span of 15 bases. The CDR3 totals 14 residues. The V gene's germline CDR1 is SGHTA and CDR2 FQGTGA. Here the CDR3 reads CASSLGFIGSPLHF. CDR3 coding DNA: TGTGCCAGCAGCCTCGGTTTTATCGGCTCACCCCTCCACTTT. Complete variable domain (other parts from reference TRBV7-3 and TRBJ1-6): GAGVSQTPSNKVTEKGKYVELRCDPISGHTALYWYRQSLGQGPEFLIYFQGTGAADDSGLPNDRFFAVRPEGSVSTLKIQRTERGDSAVYLCASSLGFIGSPLHFGNGTRLTVT.

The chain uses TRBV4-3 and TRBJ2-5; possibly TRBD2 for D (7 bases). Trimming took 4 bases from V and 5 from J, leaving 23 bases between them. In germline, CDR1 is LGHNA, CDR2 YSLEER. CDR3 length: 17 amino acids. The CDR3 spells CASSPGVRGGLKETQYF. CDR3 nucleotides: TGCGCCAGCAGCCCAGGGGTTAGGGGGGGACTGAAGGAGACCCAGTACTTC.

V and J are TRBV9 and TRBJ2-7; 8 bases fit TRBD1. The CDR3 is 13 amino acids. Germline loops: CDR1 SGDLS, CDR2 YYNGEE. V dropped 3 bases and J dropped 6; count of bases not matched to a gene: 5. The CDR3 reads CASSDRTGGEQYF. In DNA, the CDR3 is TGTGCCAGCAGCGACCGAACAGGGGGCGAGCAGTACTTC.

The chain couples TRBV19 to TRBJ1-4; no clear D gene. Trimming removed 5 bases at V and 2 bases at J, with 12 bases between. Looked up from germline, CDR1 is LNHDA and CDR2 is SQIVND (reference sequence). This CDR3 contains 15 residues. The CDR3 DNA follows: TGTGCCAGTAGTCTGCGGAAAGGGACTAATGAAAAACTGTTTTTT. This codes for CASSLRKGTNEKLFF.

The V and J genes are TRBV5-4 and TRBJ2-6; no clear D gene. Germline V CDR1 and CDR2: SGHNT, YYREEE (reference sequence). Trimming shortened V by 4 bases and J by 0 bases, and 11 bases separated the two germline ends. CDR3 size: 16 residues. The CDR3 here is CASSPTWNSGANVLTF. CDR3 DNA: TGTGCCAGCAGCCCTACATGGAACTCTGGGGCCAACGTCCTGACTTTC.

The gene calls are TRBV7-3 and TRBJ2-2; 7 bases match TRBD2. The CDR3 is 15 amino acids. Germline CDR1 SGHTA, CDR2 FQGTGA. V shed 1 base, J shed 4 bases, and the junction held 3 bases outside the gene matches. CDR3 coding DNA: TGTGCCAGCAGCTTAAATGCGGGAGTCACCGGGGAGCTGTTTTTT. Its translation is CASSLNAGVTGELFF.

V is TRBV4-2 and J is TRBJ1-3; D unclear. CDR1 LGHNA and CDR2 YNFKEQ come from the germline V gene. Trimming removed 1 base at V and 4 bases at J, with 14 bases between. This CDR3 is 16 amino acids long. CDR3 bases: TGTGCCAGCAGCCAAGCACAGAAAAGTGGAGGAAACACCATATATTTT. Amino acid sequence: CASSQAQKSGGNTIYF.

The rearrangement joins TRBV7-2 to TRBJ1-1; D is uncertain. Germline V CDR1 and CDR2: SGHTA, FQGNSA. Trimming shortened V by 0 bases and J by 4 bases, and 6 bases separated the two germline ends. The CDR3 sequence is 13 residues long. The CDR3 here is CASSLAQSTEAFF. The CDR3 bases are TGTGCCAGCAGCTTAGCACAGAGCACTGAAGCTTTCTTT.

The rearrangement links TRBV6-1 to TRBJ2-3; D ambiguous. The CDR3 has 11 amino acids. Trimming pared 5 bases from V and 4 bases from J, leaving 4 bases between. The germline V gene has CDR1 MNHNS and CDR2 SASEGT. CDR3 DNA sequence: TGTGCCAGCAGTTTTCCAGATACGCAGTATTTT. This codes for CASSFPDTQYF.

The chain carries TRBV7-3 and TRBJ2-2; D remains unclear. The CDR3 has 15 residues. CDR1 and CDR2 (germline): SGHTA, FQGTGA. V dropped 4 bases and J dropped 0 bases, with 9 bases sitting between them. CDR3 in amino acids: CASSSNVANTGELFF. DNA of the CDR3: TGTGCCAGCAGCTCCAACGTGGCGAACACCGGGGAGCTGTTTTTT.

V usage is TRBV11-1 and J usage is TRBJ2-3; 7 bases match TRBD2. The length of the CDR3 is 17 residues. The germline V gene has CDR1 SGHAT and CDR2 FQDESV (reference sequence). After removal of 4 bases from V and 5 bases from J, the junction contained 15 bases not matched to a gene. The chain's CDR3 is CASSSYPGRFRGDTQYF. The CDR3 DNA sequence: TGTGCCAGCAGCTCCTACCCCGGGAGGTTTCGGGGAGATACGCAGTATTTT.

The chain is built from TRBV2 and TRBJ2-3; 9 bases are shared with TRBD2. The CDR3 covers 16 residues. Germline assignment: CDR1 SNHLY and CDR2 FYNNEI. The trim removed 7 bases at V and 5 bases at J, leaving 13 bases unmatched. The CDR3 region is CASTERLAGLRDTQYF. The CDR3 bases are TGTGCCAGCACCGAACGGCTAGCGGGGCTGAGAGATACGCAGTATTTT.

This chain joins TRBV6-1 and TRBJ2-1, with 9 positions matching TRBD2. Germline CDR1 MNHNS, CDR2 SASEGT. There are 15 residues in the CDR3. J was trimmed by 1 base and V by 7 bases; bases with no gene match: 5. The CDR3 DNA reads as TGTGCCAGCAATCAGCGGGGGGCTTCCTACAATGAGCAGTTCTTC. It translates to CASNQRGASYNEQFF.

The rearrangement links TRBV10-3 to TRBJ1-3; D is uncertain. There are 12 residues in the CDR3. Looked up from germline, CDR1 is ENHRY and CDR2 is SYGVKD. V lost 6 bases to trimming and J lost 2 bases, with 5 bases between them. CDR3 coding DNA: TGTGCCATCAGCGACACTGGAAACACCATATATTTT. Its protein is CAISDTGNTIYF.

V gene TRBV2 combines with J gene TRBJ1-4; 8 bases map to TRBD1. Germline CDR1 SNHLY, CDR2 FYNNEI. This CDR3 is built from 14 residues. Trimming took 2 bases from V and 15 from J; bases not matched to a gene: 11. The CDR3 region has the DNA TGTGCCAGCAGTGAAACAGGGGGGGTGTTAGAAATGTTTTTT. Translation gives CASSETGGVLEMFF. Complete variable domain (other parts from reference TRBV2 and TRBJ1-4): EPEVTQTPSHQVTQMGQEVILRCVPISNHLYFYWYRQILGQKVEFLVSFYNNEISEKSEIFDDQFSVERPDGSNFTLKIRSTKLEDSAMYFCASSETGGVLEMFFGSGTQLSVL.

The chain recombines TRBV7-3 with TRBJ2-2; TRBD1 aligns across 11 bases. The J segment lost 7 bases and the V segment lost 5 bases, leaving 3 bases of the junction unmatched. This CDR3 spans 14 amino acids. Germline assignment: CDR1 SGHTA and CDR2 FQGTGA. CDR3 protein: CASSPGTGGGELFF. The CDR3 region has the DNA TGTGCCAGCAGCCCCGGGACAGGGGGCGGGGAGCTGTTTTTT.

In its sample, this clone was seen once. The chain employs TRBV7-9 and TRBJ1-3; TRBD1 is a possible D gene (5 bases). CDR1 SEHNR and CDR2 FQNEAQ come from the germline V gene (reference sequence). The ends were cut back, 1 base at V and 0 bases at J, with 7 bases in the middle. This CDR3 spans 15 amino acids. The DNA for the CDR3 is TGTGCCAGCAGCTTAGGGGACCACTCTGGAAACACCATATATTTT. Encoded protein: CASSLGDHSGNTIYF. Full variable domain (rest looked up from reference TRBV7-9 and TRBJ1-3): DTGVSQNPRHKITKRGQNVTFRCDPISEHNRLYWYRQTLGQGPEFLTYFQNEAQLEKSRLLSDRFSAERPKGSFSTLEIQRTEQGDSAMYLCASSLGDHSGNTIYFGEGSWLTVV.

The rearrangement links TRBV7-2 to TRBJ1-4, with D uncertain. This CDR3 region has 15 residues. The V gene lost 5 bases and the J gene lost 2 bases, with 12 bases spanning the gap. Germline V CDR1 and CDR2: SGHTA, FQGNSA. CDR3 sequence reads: CASSPEGSTNEKLFF. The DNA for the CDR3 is TGTGCCAGCAGCCCAGAAGGGTCGACTAATGAAAAACTGTTTTTT.

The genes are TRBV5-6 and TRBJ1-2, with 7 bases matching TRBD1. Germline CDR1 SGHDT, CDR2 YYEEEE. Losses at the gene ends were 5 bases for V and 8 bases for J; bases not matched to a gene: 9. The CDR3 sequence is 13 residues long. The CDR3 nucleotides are TGTGCCAGCAGACGGGACAGCTCTAGAGGCTACACCTTC. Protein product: CASRRDSSRGYTF.

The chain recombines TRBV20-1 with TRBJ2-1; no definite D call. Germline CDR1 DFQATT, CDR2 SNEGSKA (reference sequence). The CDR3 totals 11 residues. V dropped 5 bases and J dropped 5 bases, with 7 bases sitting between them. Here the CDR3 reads CSAQRHNEQFF. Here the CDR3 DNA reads TGCAGTGCTCAACGTCACAATGAGCAGTTCTTC.

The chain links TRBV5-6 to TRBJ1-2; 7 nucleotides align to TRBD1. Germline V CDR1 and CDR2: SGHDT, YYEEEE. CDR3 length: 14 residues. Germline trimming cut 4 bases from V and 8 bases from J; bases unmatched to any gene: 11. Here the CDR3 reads CASSPNYRGGGYTF. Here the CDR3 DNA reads TGTGCCAGCAGCCCCAACTACAGGGGAGGAGGCTACACCTTC.

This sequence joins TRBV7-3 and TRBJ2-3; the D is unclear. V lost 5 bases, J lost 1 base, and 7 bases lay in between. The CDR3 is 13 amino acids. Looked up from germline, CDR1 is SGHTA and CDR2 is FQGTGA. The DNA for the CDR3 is TGTGCCAGCAGCCCCGCGCGCACAGATACGCAGTATTTT. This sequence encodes CASSPARTDTQYF.